This T cell receptor (beta chain) came from a study of shared clonotypes between healthy human individuals. Study overall: The donor group consisted of a couple of women and a few men, aged 18 to 49. Per donor, three plates held CD4 naive cells, three held CD4 memory, two held CD8 naive and one held CD8 memory.

As regards this clone: The target antigen is unknown.

The repertoire was sequenced with immunoSEQ multiplex PCR; TCRdb's copy has only in-frame clones and lacks some. Of 1.6 million or so clones in the sample, over 95% were seen once. Study-level points and caveats: Naive subsets generally had larger estimated richness than memory subsets.

Trimming cost V 7 bases and J 11 bases, with 17 bases left between them. Looked up from germline, CDR1 is SGHAT and CDR2 is FQNNGV. The CDR3 runs to 12 residues. V usage is TRBV11-2 and J usage is TRBJ1-1; perhaps TRBD1 as D (5 bases). Sequencing was performed on naive CD4+ T cells sorted from blood. Subset in this sample: CD45RA+ positively selected. This sequence originates from a man aged 30-40 years in good health. The CDR3: CASIQGALEAFF. CDR3 DNA sequence: TGTGCCAGCATCCAGGGAGCCCTAGAGGCTTTCTTT.